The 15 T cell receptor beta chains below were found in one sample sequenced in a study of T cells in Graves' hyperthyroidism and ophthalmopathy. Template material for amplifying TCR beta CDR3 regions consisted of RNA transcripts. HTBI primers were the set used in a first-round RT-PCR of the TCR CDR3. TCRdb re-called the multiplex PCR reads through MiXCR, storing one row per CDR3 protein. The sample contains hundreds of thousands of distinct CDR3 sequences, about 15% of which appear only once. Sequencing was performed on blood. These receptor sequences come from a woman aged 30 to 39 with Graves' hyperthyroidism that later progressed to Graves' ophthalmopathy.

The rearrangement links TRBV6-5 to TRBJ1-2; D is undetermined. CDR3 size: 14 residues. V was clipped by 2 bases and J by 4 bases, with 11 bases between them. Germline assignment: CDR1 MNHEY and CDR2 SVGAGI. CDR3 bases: TGTGCCAGCAGTTACGAAAGCATGGGCTATGGCTACACCTTC. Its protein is CASSYESMGYGYTF.

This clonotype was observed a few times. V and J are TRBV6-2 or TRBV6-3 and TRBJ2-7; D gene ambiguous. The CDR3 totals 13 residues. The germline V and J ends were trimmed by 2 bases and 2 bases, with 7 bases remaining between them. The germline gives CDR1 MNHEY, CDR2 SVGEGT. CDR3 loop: CASSYLSTYEQYF. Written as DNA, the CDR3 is TGTGCCAGCAGTTACCTTAGTACCTACGAGCAGTACTTC.

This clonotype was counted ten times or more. CDR3 sequence reads: CASSFETGTGVAGYGYTF. As DNA, the CDR3 is TGTGCCAGCAGTTTCGAGACCGGGACAGGGGTCGCTGGCTATGGCTACACCTTC. This sequence joins TRBV6-2 or TRBV6-3 and TRBJ1-2; the match to TRBD1 covers 10 bases. Germline CDR1 MNHEY, CDR2 SVGEGT. CDR3 size: 18 residues. Trimming took 4 bases from V and 4 from J; bases not matched to a gene: 15.

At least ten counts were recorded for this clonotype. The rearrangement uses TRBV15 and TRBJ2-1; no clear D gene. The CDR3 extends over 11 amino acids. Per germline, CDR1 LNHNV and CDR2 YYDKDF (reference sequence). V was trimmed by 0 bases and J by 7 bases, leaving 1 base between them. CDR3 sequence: CATSRENEQFF. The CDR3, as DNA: TGTGCCACCAGCAGAGAGAATGAGCAGTTCTTC.

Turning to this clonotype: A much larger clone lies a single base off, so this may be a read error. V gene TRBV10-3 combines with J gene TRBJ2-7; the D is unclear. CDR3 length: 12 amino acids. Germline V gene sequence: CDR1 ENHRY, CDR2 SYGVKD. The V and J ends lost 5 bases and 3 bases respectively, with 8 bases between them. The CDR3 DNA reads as TGTGCCATCAGTTATCTCGGCTACGAGCAGTACTTC. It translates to CAISYLGYEQYF.

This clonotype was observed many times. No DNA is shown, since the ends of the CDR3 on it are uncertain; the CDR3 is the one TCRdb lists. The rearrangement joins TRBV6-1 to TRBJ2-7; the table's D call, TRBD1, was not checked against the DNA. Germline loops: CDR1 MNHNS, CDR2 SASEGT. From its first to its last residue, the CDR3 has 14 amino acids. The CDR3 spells CASSSSPGGYEQYF.

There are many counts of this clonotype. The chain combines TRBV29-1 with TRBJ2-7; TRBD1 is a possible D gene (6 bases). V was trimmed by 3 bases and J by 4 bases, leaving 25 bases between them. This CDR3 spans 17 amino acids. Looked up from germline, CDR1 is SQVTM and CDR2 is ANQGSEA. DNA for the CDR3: TGCAGCGTTGAGGGGGCCAGGGAGTCCGAGGGGATGTACGAGCAGTACTTC. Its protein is CSVEGARESEGMYEQYF.

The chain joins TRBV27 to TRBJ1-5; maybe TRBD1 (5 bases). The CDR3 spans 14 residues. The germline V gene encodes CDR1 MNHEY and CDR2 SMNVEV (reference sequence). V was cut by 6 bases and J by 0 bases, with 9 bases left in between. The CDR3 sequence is CASRGGDSNQPQHF. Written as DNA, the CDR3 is TGTGCCAGCAGGGGGGGGGATAGCAATCAGCCCCAGCATTTT.

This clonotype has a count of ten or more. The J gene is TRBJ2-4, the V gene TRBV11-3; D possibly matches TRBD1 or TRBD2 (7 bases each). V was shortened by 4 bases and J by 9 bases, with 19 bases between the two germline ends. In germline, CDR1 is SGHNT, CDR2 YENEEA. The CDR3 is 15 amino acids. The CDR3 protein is CASSSQGGADSIQYF. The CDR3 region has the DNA TGTGCCAGCAGCTCCCAGGGGGGGGCGGATTCCATTCAGTACTTC.

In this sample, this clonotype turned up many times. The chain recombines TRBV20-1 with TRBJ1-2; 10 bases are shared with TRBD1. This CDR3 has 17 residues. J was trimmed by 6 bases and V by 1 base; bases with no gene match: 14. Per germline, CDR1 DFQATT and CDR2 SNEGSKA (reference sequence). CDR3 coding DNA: TGCAGTGCTAGAGCGCCGGGACAGGGGCTTCTTCTGAATGGCTACACCTTC. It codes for CSARAPGQGLLLNGYTF.

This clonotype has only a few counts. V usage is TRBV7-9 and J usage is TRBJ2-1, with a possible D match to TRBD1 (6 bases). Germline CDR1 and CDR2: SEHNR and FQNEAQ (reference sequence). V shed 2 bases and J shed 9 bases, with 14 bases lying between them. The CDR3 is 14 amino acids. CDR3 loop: CASSLSTGLGEQFF. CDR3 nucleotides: TGTGCCAGCAGCTTATCGACAGGCCTTGGTGAGCAGTTCTTC.

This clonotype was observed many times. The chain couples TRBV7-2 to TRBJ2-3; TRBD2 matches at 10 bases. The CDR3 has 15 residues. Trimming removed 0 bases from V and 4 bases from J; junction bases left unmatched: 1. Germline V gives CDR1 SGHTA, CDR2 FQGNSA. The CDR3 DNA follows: TGTGCCAGCAGCTTAGCTAGCGGGAGGCCAGATACGCAGTATTTT. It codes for CASSLASGRPDTQYF. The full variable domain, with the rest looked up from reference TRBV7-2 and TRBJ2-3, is GAGVSQSPSNKVTEKGKDVELRCDPISGHTALYWYRQSLGQGLEFLIYFQGNSAPDKSGLPSDRFSAERTGGSVSTLTIQRTQQEDSAVYLCASSLASGRPDTQYFGPGTRLTVL.

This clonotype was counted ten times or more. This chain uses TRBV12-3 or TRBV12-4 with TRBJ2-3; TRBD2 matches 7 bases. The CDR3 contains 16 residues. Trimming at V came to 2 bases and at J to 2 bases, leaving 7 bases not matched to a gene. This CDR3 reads CASSLNSGRPTDTQYF. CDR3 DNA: TGTGCCAGCAGTTTAAACTCCGGGAGGCCCACAGATACGCAGTATTTT.

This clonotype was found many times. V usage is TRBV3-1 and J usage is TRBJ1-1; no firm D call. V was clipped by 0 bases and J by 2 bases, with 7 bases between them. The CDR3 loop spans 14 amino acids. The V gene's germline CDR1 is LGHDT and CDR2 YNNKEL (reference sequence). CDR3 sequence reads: CASSQELGNTEAFF. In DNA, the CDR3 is TGTGCCAGCAGCCAAGAACTGGGTAACACTGAAGCTTTCTTT.

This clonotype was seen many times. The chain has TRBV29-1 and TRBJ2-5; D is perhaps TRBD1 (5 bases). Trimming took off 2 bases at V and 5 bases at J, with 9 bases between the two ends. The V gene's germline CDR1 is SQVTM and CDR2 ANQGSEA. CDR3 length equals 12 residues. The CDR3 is CSVERQRETQYF. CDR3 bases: TGCAGCGTTGAAAGACAGAGGGAGACCCAGTACTTC.